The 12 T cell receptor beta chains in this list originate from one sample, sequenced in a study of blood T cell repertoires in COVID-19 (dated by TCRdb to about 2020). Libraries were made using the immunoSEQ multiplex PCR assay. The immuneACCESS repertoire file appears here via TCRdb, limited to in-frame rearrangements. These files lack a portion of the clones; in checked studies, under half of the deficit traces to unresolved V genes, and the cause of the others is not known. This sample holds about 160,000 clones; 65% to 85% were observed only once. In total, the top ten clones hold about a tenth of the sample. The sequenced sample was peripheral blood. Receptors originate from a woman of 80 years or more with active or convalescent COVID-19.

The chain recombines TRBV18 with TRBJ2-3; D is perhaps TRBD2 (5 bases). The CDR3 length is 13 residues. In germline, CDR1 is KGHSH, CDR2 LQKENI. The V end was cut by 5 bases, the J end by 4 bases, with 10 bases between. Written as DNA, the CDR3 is TGTGCCAGCTCAACTACTAGGGCAGATACGCAGTATTTT. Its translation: CASSTTRADTQYF.

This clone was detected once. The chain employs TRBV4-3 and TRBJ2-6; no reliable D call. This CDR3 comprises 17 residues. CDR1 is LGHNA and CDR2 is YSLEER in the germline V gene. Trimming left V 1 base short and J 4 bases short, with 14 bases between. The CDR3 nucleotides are TGCGCCAGCAGCCAAGGACAAAATCTGGCCGGGGCCAACGTCCTGACTTTC. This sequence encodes CASSQGQNLAGANVLTF.

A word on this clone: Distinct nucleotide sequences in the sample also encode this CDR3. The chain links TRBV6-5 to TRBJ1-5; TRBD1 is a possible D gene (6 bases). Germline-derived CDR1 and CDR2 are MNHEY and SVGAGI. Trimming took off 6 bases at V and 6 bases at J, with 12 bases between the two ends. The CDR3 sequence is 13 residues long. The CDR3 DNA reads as TGTGCCAGCAGGACAGGAGGCGGTCAGCCCCAGCATTTT. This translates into CASRTGGGQPQHF.

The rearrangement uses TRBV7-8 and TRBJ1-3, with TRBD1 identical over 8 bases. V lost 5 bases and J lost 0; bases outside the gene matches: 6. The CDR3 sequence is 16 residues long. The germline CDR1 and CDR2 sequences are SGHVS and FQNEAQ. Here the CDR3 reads CASSPRQGTSGNTIYF. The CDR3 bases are TGTGCCAGCAGCCCCAGACAGGGGACCTCTGGAAACACCATATATTTT.

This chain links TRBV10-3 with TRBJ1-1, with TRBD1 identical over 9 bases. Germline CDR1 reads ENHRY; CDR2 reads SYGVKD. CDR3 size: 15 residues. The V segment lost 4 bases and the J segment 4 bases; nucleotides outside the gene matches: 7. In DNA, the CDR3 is TGTGCCATCAGTGCGTCCGGACAGGGGAGCACTGAAGCTTTCTTT. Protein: CAISASGQGSTEAFF.

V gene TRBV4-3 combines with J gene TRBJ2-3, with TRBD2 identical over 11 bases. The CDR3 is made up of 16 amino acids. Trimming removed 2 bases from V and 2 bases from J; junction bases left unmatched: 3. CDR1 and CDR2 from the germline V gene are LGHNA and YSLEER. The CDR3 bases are TGCGCCAGCAGCCAAATACTAGCGGGGGCCACAGATACGCAGTATTTT. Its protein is CASSQILAGATDTQYF.

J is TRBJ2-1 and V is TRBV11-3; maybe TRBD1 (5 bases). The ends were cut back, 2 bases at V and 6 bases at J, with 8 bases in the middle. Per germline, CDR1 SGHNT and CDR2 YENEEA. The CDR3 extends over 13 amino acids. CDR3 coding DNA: TGTGCCAGCAGCTTATTAACAGGCAATGAGCAGTTCTTC. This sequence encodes CASSLLTGNEQFF.

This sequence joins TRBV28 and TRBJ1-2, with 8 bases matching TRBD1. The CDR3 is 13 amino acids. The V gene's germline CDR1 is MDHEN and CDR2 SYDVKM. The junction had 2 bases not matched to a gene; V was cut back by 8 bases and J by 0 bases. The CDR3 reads CASGQGANYGYTF. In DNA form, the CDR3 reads TGTGCCAGCGGACAGGGTGCTAACTATGGCTACACCTTC.

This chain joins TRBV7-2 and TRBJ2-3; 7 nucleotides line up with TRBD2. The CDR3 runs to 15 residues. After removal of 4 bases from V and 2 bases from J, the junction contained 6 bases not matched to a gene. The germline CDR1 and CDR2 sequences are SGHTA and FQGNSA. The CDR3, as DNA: TGTGCCAGCAGCTCAGGACTAGGGGTCACAGATACGCAGTATTTT. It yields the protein CASSSGLGVTDTQYF.

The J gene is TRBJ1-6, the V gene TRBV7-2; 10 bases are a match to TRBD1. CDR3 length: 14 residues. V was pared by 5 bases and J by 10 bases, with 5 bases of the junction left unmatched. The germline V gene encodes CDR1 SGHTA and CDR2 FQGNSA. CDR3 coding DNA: TGTGCCAGCAGCCAAGACAGGGGGCAATCACCCCTCCACTTT. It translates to CASSQDRGQSPLHF.

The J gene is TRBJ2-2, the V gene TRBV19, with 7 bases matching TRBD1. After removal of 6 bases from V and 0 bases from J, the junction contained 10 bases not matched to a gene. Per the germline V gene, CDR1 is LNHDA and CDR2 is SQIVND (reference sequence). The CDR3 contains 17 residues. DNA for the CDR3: TGTGCCAGTAGGGGTAAAACAGGGGCCTCGAACACCGGGGAGCTGTTTTTT. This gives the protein CASRGKTGASNTGELFF.

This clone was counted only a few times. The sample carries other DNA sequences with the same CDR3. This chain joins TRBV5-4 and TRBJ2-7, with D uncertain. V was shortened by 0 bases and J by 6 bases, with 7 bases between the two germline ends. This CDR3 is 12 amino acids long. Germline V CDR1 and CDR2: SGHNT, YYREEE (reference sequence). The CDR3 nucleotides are TGTGCCAGCAGCTTGGATTCGGGCGAGCAGTACTTC. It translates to CASSLDSGEQYF. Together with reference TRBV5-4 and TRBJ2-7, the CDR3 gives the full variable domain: ETGVTQSPTHLIKTRGQQVTLRCSSQSGHNTVSWYQQALGQGPQFIFQYYREEENGRGNFPPRFSGLQFPNYSSELNVNALELDDSALYLCASSLDSGEQYFGPGTRLTVT.